The clone carrying this TCR beta chain appeared many times. What it binds is not known. Axillary draining lymph nodes of breast cancer patients supplied the node samples. This sample was included in a study of breast tumors, draining lymph nodes, adjacent tissues. Study results and limitations: Tumor repertoires ranked between lymph nodes and nontumor tissue in diversity, with V and J gene preferences. Data only fit, rather than demonstrated, lymph node origin of most tumor T cells. Findings are consistent with lymph node origin and intratumoral expansion of most tumor T cells. Luminal-like breast cancer showed significantly higher tumor–nontumor repertoire similarity than basal-like.

TCRdb reprocessed the multiplex PCR reads via MiXCR and lists one record per CDR3 protein. The sample yields 80,000 to 130,000 distinct CDR3 sequences, roughly 20% seen once. This TCR came from a female donor with breast cancer. Some clones in this sample may be carry-over from other donors' samples. Sequencing was carried out using axillary lymph node tissue.

CDR3 amino acids: CASSLAGAGATYEQYF. As DNA, the CDR3 is TGTGCCAGCAGCTTGGCGGGGGCAGGGGCAACCTACGAGCAGTACTTC. The rearrangement uses TRBV5-6 and TRBJ2-7; D possibly matches TRBD1 or TRBD2 (6 bases each). This CDR3 has 16 amino acids. Trimming shortened V by 0 bases and J by 2 bases, and 15 bases separated the two germline ends. CDR1 SGHDT and CDR2 YYEEEE come from the germline V gene. Full variable domain (missing parts from reference TRBV5-6 and TRBJ2-7): DAGVTQSPTHLIKTRGQQVTLRCSPKSGHDTVSWYQQALGQGPQFIFQYYEEEERQRGNFPDRFSGHQFPNYSSELNVNALLLGDSALYLCASSLAGAGATYEQYFGPGTRLTVT.